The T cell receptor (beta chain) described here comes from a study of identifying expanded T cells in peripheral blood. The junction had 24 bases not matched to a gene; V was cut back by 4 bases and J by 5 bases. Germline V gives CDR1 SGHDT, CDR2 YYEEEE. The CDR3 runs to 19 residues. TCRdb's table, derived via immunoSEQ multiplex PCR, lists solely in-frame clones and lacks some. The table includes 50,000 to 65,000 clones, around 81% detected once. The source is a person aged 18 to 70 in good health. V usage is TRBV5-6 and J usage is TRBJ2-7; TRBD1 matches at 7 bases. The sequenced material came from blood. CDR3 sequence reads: CASSPGGGMSLPLGDEQYF. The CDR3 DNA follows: TGTGCCAGCAGCCCAGGGGGTGGAATGTCCCTCCCGCTGGGGGACGAGCAGTACTTC.